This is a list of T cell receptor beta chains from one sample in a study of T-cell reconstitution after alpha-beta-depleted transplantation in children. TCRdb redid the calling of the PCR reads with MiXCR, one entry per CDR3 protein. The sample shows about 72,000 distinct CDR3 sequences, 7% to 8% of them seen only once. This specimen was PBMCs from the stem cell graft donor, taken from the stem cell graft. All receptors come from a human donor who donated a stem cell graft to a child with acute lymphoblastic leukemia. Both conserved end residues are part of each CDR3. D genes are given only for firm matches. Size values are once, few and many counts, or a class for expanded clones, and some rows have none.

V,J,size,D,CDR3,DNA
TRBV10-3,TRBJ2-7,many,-,CAISEGLADLLYEQYF,TGTGCCATCAGTGAGGGGTTAGCGGACTTACTCTACGAGCAGTACTTC
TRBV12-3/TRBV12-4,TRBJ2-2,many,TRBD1,CASILGQGENTGELFF,TGTGCCAGCATCCTGGGACAGGGGGAGAACACCGGGGAGCTGTTTTTT
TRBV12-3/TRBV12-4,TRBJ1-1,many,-,CASSFEESNTEAFF,TGTGCCAGCAGTTTTGAGGAGTCGAACACTGAAGCTTTCTTT
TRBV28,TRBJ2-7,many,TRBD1,CASSSRDRYLYEQYF,TGTGCCAGCAGTTCAAGGGACAGGTACCTCTACGAGCAGTACTTC
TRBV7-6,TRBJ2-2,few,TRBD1,CASSFPDRAGTGELFF,TGTGCCAGCAGCTTCCCAGACAGGGCGGGCACCGGGGAGCTGTTTTTT
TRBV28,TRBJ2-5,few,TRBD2,CASSHDRVAGGETQYF,TGTGCCAGCAGTCATGACAGGGTTGCGGGAGGGGAGACCCAGTACTTC
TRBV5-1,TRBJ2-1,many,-,CASSLDRVGNEQFF,TGCGCCAGCAGCTTGGATCGGGTCGGCAATGAGCAGTTCTTC
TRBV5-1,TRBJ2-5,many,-,CASSARGEETQYF,TGCGCCAGCTCAGCCCGGGGCGAGGAGACCCAGTACTTC
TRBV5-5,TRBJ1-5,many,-,CASSLEQHQPQHF,TGTGCCAGCAGCTTGGAGCAGCATCAGCCCCAGCATTTT
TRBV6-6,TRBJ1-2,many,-,CASRAVHGYTF,TGTGCCAGCAGGGCGGTTCATGGCTACACCTTC
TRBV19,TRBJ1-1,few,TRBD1,CASRDRLEAFF,TGTGCCAGTAGGGACAGGCTTGAAGCTTTCTTT
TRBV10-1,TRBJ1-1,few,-,CASSGTGRTEAFF,TGCGCCAGCAGTGGAACAGGGCGGACTGAAGCTTTCTTT
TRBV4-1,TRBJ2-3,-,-,CASSQVGTDTQYF,TGCGCCAGCAGCCAAGTCGGCACAGATACGCAGTATTTT
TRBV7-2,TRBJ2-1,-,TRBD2,CASSPLGAGGYNEQFF,TGTGCCAGCAGCCCACTGGGGGCGGGAGGGTACAATGAGCAGTTCTTC
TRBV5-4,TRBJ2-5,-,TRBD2,CASSLLAGGGETQYF,TGTGCCAGCAGCTTACTAGCGGGAGGAGGAGAGACCCAGTACTTC
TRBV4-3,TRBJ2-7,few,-,CASSQDVGGHSYEQYF,TGCGCCAGCAGCCAAGATGTGGGGGGACACTCCTACGAGCAGTACTTC